The present T cell receptor beta chain was sequenced within a study of regulatory dendritic cells for organ transplantation. Notes on the study in general: Mature dendritic cells appeared to drive more memory CD8+ clonal expansion than regulatory ones.

Remarks on this clone: Antigen: not known.

Generated by immunoSEQ multiplex PCR, the TCRdb table keeps only in-frame clones and is missing some. Of around 30,000 clones listed, roughly 85% are singletons. Between the trimmed V and J ends, which lost 1 base and 4 bases, there was a span of 5 bases. Germline V gene lookup returns CDR1 MGHDK and CDR2 SYGVNS. The CDR3 is made up of 12 amino acids. This clonotype was obtained from a human donor in good health. This rearrangement joins TRBV25-1 to TRBJ2-7, with D unclear. The sequencing sample was made of memory CD4+ T cells from blood. Noted subset: CD45RO+ memory T cells. Here the CDR3 DNA reads TGTGCCAGCAGTGAATTGTCGTACGAGCAGTACTTC. Its protein is CASSELSYEQYF.